Listed below are T cell receptor beta chains from one sample, sequenced in a study of blood T cells in healthy people across ages. A single record per CDR3 protein comes from TCRdb applying MiXCR to the 5' RACE reads. The data hold about 1.4 million distinct CDR3 sequences, with 59% observed a single time. The material sequenced was blood. The receptors shown here come from a man younger than 30 in good health. Each CDR3 is given with its conserved first and last residue. The D gene is left open where the match is weak. Expanded clones are given a class, and other clones once, few, many or no size at all.

j_gene: TRBJ2-7
abundance: .
d_gene: .
v_gene: TRBV20-1
CDR3aa: CSAEPRDELYEQYF
CDR3nt: TGCAGTGCGGAACCTCGGGACGAGCTCTACGAGCAGTACTTC

j_gene: TRBJ2-6
abundance: .
d_gene: .
v_gene: TRBV21-1
CDR3aa: CASSKVERGNSGANVLTF
CDR3nt: TGTGCCAGCAGCAAAGTTGAGAGGGGCAACTCTGGGGCCAACGTCCTGACTTTC

j_gene: TRBJ1-6
abundance: .
d_gene: .
v_gene: TRBV3-1
CDR3aa: CASSRQGISSPLHF
CDR3nt: TGTGCCAGCAGCCGGCAGGGGATTAGTTCACCCCTCCACTTT

j_gene: TRBJ1-2
abundance: .
d_gene: .
v_gene: TRBV4-3
CDR3aa: CASSQTSEGGYTF
CDR3nt: TGCGCCAGCAGCCAAACGTCTGAAGGAGGCTACACCTTC

j_gene: TRBJ2-4
abundance: .
d_gene: .
v_gene: TRBV7-2
CDR3aa: CASSADSLNIQYF
CDR3nt: TGTGCCAGTTCGGCGGACAGCTTAAACATTCAGTACTTC

j_gene: TRBJ2-2
abundance: .
d_gene: .
v_gene: TRBV5-1
CDR3aa: CASSLKWELFF
CDR3nt: TGCGCCAGCAGCTTGAAATGGGAGCTGTTTTTT

j_gene: TRBJ1-2
abundance: .
d_gene: .
v_gene: TRBV3-1
CDR3aa: CASSQLVSSGGYTF
CDR3nt: TGTGCCAGCAGCCAACTAGTTTCGTCCGGTGGCTACACCTTC

j_gene: TRBJ2-7
abundance: few
d_gene: .
v_gene: TRBV4-1
CDR3aa: CASSQVNTGDYEQYF
CDR3nt: TGCGCCAGCAGCCAAGTCAATACGGGGGACTACGAGCAGTACTTC

j_gene: TRBJ2-3
abundance: .
d_gene: .
v_gene: TRBV7-9
CDR3aa: CASSLERRGGQLTDTQYF
CDR3nt: TGTGCCAGCAGCTTAGAACGGAGAGGGGGACAACTGACAGATACGCAGTATTTT

j_gene: TRBJ2-3
abundance: .
d_gene: .
v_gene: TRBV20-1
CDR3aa: CSAAGLHRGTDTQYF
CDR3nt: TGCAGTGCTGCCGGACTTCACCGAGGCACAGATACGCAGTATTTT

j_gene: TRBJ2-7
abundance: many
d_gene: .
v_gene: TRBV7-2
CDR3aa: CASSLGGGSYEQYF
CDR3nt: TGTGCCAGCAGTTTAGGAGGTGGCTCCTACGAGCAGTACTTC

j_gene: TRBJ2-7
abundance: .
d_gene: .
v_gene: TRBV5-6
CDR3aa: CASTDSWSSYEQYF
CDR3nt: TGTGCCAGCACCGACTCTTGGAGCTCCTACGAGCAGTACTTC